These 28 T cell receptor beta chains originate from one sample sequenced in a study of regulatory T cells in long-lasting Graves disease. Construction of the TCR beta libraries employed iRepertoire HTBI primers in conjunction with Arm-PCR of CDR3 regions. TCRdb re-called the multiplex PCR reads through MiXCR, storing one row per CDR3 protein. The sample has some 340,000 distinct CDR3 sequences, roughly 24% seen once. The time point here: persistent/refractory GD, antithyroid drugs over 5 years with positive TRAb. The authors made the TCR library using RNA they extracted from PBMCs. The specimen was peripheral blood mononuclear cells (PBMCs), collected when the disease was refractory, from a patient treated with antithyroid drugs. These TCRs come from a woman aged 40 to 50 with Graves disease.

The chain uses TRBV28 and TRBJ1-6, with TRBD1 identical over 7 bases. J lost 10 bases, V lost 3 bases, and 9 bases had no gene match. CDR3 length equals 15 residues. CDR1 and CDR2 (germline): MDHEN, SYDVKM. CDR3 residues: CASSLPGQVESPLHF. Written as DNA, the CDR3 is TGTGCCAGCAGTTTGCCCGGACAGGTCGAATCACCCCTCCACTTT.

This clonotype was seen only a few times. The V and J genes are TRBV5-5 and TRBJ1-4, with D unresolved. V lost 5 bases and J lost 3, with 11 bases in between. The germline gives CDR1 SGHKS, CDR2 YYEKEE (reference sequence). This CDR3 region has 14 residues. The CDR3 here is CASRPGNSNEKLFF. The CDR3 DNA follows: TGTGCCAGCAGACCGGGAAATTCTAATGAAAAACTGTTTTTT.

This clonotype was detected only a few times. The rearrangement links TRBV7-2 to TRBJ2-2; no reliable D call. The CDR3 spans 16 residues. V was clipped by 1 base and J by 5 bases, with 14 bases between them. Germline CDR1 reads SGHTA; CDR2 reads FQGNSA. The CDR3 region has the DNA TGTGCCAGCAGCTTAGTTGGTCGAGAAGGAACCGGGGAGCTGTTTTTT. Protein: CASSLVGREGTGELFF.

This clonotype was detected many times. J is TRBJ1-1 and V is TRBV12-3 or TRBV12-4, with a possible D match to TRBD1 (6 bases). The CDR3 has 14 amino acids. V was trimmed by 6 bases and J by 4 bases, leaving 15 bases between them. This CDR3 is CASSLTGGLTEAFF. The CDR3 DNA follows: TGTGCCAGCAGCCTGACGGGGGGCCTCACTGAAGCTTTCTTT.

In its sample, this clonotype was seen a few times. The V call is TRBV19, the J call TRBJ2-5, with D perhaps being TRBD1 or TRBD2 (5 bases each). Germline CDR1 LNHDA, CDR2 SQIVND (reference sequence). The CDR3 totals 15 residues. Trimming left V 0 bases short and J 4 bases short, with 12 bases between. The CDR3: CASSIEGARVETQYF. The DNA for the CDR3 is TGTGCCAGTAGTATAGAAGGGGCGCGGGTAGAGACCCAGTACTTC. The complete variable domain, with remaining parts taken from reference TRBV19 and TRBJ2-5, reads DGGITQSPKYLFRKEGQNVTLSCEQNLNHDAMYWYRQDPGQGLRLIYYSQIVNDFQKGDIAEGYSVSREKKESFPLTVTSAQKNPTAFYLCASSIEGARVETQYFGPGTRLLVL.

This chain connects TRBV28 to TRBJ1-4; no reliable D call. The CDR3 has 15 residues. The V gene lost 4 bases and the J gene lost 8 bases, with 17 bases spanning the gap. CDR1 is MDHEN, CDR2 SYDVKM, per germline. CDR3 in DNA: TGTGCCAGCAGTTCGCCCCGGAAGTTAGGGGAAAAACTGTTTTTT. The encoded protein is CASSSPRKLGEKLFF. Complete variable domain (other parts from reference TRBV28 and TRBJ1-4): DVKVTQSSRYLVKRTGEKVFLECVQDMDHENMFWYRQDPGLGLRLIYFSYDVKMKEKGDIPEGYSVSREKKERFSLILESASTNQTSMYLCASSSPRKLGEKLFFGSGTQLSVL.

V gene TRBV20-1 combines with J gene TRBJ1-2, with D uncertain. CDR3 length: 12 amino acids. Germline CDR1 is DFQATT and CDR2 is SNEGSKA (reference sequence). Deletions cut 5 bases from V and 4 bases from J, with 11 bases between. The CDR3 coding sequence is TGCAGTGCTCCCACTGGGTCCTATGGCTACACCTTC. As protein: CSAPTGSYGYTF.

V gene TRBV2 combines with J gene TRBJ2-5; tentative D call: TRBD1 (5 bases). Germline CDR1 SNHLY, CDR2 FYNNEI. Trimming took off 1 base at V and 0 bases at J, with 9 bases between the two ends. The CDR3 consists of 15 residues. CDR3 in amino acids: CASSEVTGHQETQYF. CDR3 nucleotide sequence: TGTGCCAGCAGTGAAGTAACAGGACACCAAGAGACCCAGTACTTC.

This clonotype was seen many times. The rearrangement joins TRBV28 to TRBJ2-5; D not certain. Germline V gene sequence: CDR1 MDHEN, CDR2 SYDVKM. CDR3 length: 13 amino acids. Trimming cost V 5 bases and J 5 bases, with 12 bases left between them. CDR3 residues: CASSLRVTETQYF. The CDR3 coding sequence is TGTGCCAGCAGTCTAAGGGTGACTGAGACCCAGTACTTC.

This clonotype was counted at least ten times. This rearrangement joins TRBV2 to TRBJ1-4; no clear D gene. Germline V gives CDR1 SNHLY, CDR2 FYNNEI. The V end was cut by 7 bases, the J end by 8 bases, with 8 bases between. This CDR3 region has 11 residues. CDR3 coding DNA: TGTGCCAGCACGGAATGGGAAAAACTGTTTTTT. Its translation: CASTEWEKLFF.

This clonotype was observed at least ten times. The V gene is TRBV2, the J gene TRBJ1-6, with TRBD1 as a possible D gene (6 bases). The germline V and J ends were trimmed by 5 bases and 5 bases, with 10 bases remaining between them. The CDR3 totals 14 residues. Germline CDR1 and CDR2: SNHLY and FYNNEI. The DNA of the CDR3 is TGTGCCAGCAGTTACAGGGTCGATAATTCACCCCTCCACTTT. Its protein is CASSYRVDNSPLHF. Using reference TRBV2 and TRBJ1-6 for the parts outside the CDR3, the full variable domain is EPEVTQTPSHQVTQMGQEVILRCVPISNHLYFYWYRQILGQKVEFLVSFYNNEISEKSEIFDDQFSVERPDGSNFTLKIRSTKLEDSAMYFCASSYRVDNSPLHFGNGTRLTVT.

This clonotype has just a few counts. The V and J genes are TRBV6-1 and TRBJ2-2, with TRBD1 identical over 9 bases. The CDR3 is made up of 13 amino acids. Germline CDR1 is MNHNS and CDR2 is SASEGT. J was trimmed by 3 bases and V by 11 bases; bases with no gene match: 4. This CDR3 reads CAGRTGDTGELFF. CDR3 in DNA: TGTGCCGGCCGGACAGGGGACACCGGGGAGCTGTTTTTT.

This clonotype was counted many times. The genes are TRBV20-1 and TRBJ2-5; tentative D call: TRBD1 (5 bases). The V gene lost 4 bases and the J gene lost 2 bases, with 5 bases spanning the gap. The length of the CDR3 is 11 residues. Germline V gene lookup returns CDR1 DFQATT and CDR2 SNEGSKA (reference sequence). The CDR3 nucleotides read TGCAGTGCTACAGGGCAAGAGACCCAGTACTTC. It specifies CSATGQETQYF.

This clonotype was seen at least ten times. This chain uses TRBV6-1 with TRBJ2-5; 8 positions match TRBD1. The V segment lost 4 bases and the J segment 5 bases; nucleotides outside the gene matches: 9. Per germline, CDR1 MNHNS and CDR2 SASEGT. This CDR3 comprises 15 residues. CDR3 sequence reads: CASSGDRGSWETQYF. CDR3 in DNA: TGTGCCAGCAGTGGAGACAGGGGATCTTGGGAGACCCAGTACTTC.

This clonotype was counted ten times or more. This chain joins TRBV28 and TRBJ1-1; a possible D gene is TRBD1 (5 bases). The V gene lost 5 bases and the J gene lost 6 bases, with 10 bases spanning the gap. Germline values: CDR1 MDHEN, CDR2 SYDVKM. CDR3 length: 12 amino acids. The CDR3 is CASSKQASEAFF. The CDR3 nucleotides read TGTGCCAGCAGTAAACAGGCTTCTGAAGCTTTCTTT.

This clonotype was counted many times. J is TRBJ1-4 and V is TRBV28; D is possibly TRBD1 (5 bases). There are 15 residues in the CDR3. CDR1 and CDR2 from the germline V gene are MDHEN and SYDVKM. The V end was cut by 5 bases, the J end by 5 bases, with 15 bases between. The CDR3 here is CASSTGQSSNEKLFF. The CDR3 DNA sequence: TGTGCCAGCAGTACAGGACAATCTTCGAATGAAAAACTGTTTTTT.

This clonotype was recorded many times. The rearrangement uses TRBV15 and TRBJ1-5; D is unresolved. CDR3 length: 12 residues. The germline V gene encodes CDR1 LNHNV and CDR2 YYDKDF (reference sequence). Trimming stripped 5 bases from V and 5 bases from J, with 7 bases between. The DNA of the CDR3 is TGTGCCACCAGCCATAATTATCAGCCCCAGCATTTT. It encodes CATSHNYQPQHF.

This clonotype was picked up many times. The chain couples TRBV28 to TRBJ1-2; TRBD1 might be the D (5 bases). CDR3 length: 14 amino acids. Trimming shortened V by 4 bases and J by 6 bases, and 15 bases separated the two germline ends. CDR1 and CDR2 from the germline V gene are MDHEN and SYDVKM. The CDR3: CASSWGSGTDGYTF. The CDR3, as DNA: TGTGCCAGCAGTTGGGGGTCCGGTACAGATGGCTACACCTTC.

The chain employs TRBV24-1 and TRBJ2-2, with D perhaps TRBD2 (5 bases). CDR1 is KGHDR, CDR2 SFDVKD, per germline. V was trimmed by 5 bases and J by 5 bases, leaving 11 bases between them. The CDR3 has 14 residues. In DNA, the CDR3 is TGTGCCACCAGTGGGAGCGGTCTAACCGGGGAGCTGTTTTTT. It specifies CATSGSGLTGELFF.

The V gene is TRBV20-1, the J gene TRBJ2-7; D tentatively fits TRBD1 or TRBD2 (6 bases each). V lost 7 bases and J lost 1, with 20 bases in between. CDR3 size: 15 residues. Germline CDR1 and CDR2: DFQATT and SNEGSKA (reference sequence). DNA for the CDR3: TGCAGTGTCCTCGCGCCGGGGGCTTTTTCCTACGAGCAGTACTTC. Translating it yields CSVLAPGAFSYEQYF.

This clonotype has at least ten counts. CDR3: CASSENDRGTQYF. DNA of the CDR3: TGTGCCAGCAGTGAAAATGACAGGGGGACCCAGTACTTC. This chain connects TRBV2 to TRBJ2-5, with 8 nucleotides matching TRBD1. Germline V CDR1 and CDR2: SNHLY, FYNNEI. This CDR3 is built from 13 residues. After removal of 2 bases from V and 7 bases from J, the junction contained 3 bases not matched to a gene.

This clonotype appeared many times. The rearrangement uses TRBV28 and TRBJ2-7; tentative D call: TRBD2 (6 bases). CDR1 and CDR2 (germline): MDHEN, SYDVKM. V shed 3 bases and J shed 4 bases, with 16 bases lying between them. The CDR3 has 15 residues. The CDR3 DNA sequence: TGTGCCAGCAGTTTTTTGGACGGAGGGCCTTACGAGCAGTACTTC. Translated: CASSFLDGGPYEQYF.

The chain recombines TRBV3-1 with TRBJ2-1; D remains unclear. The CDR3 runs to 13 residues. The germline V gene encodes CDR1 LGHDT and CDR2 YNNKEL (reference sequence). The V and J ends lost 0 bases and 7 bases respectively, with 7 bases between them. CDR3 DNA: TGTGCCAGCAGCCAAGAAGGGTTTAATGAGCAGTTCTTC. This codes for CASSQEGFNEQFF.

This clonotype was observed at least ten times. The J gene is TRBJ2-5, the V gene TRBV28, with D perhaps TRBD1 (5 bases). Germline assignment: CDR1 MDHEN and CDR2 SYDVKM. The CDR3 loop spans 12 amino acids. The germline V and J ends were trimmed by 7 bases and 7 bases, with 13 bases remaining between them. CDR3 nucleotides: TGTGCCAGCAACGGACGCCAGGGGACCCAGTACTTC. Protein product: CASNGRQGTQYF.

This clonotype was seen more than once but under ten times. The chain is built from TRBV19 and TRBJ2-2; 8 bases align to TRBD1. Germline V gives CDR1 LNHDA, CDR2 SQIVND (reference sequence). The CDR3 length is 20 residues. V lost 3 bases and J lost 4; bases outside the gene matches: 19. The CDR3 is CASSITRRDRWIRGTGELFF. The CDR3 DNA follows: TGTGCCAGTAGTATCACCCGCCGGGACAGGTGGATTAGGGGCACCGGGGAGCTGTTTTTT.

The V gene is TRBV30, the J gene TRBJ1-2, with D possibly being TRBD1 (5 bases). CDR1 and CDR2 from the germline V gene are GTSNPN and SVGIG (reference sequence). V lost 4 bases to trimming and J lost 4 bases, with 13 bases between them. There are 13 residues in the CDR3. CDR3 sequence (DNA): TGTGCCTGGACCAAGGGGTTGGTCTATGGCTACACCTTC. Translation: CAWTKGLVYGYTF.

This clonotype was counted at least ten times. The V and J genes are TRBV10-3 and TRBJ1-1; D perhaps matches TRBD1 (5 bases). Trimming pared 2 bases from V and 1 base from J, leaving 8 bases between. The germline V gene encodes CDR1 ENHRY and CDR2 SYGVKD. The CDR3 consists of 14 residues. The CDR3 reads CAISEGQGNTEAFF. The CDR3 coding sequence is TGTGCCATCAGTGAGGGACAAGGGAACACTGAAGCTTTCTTT.

The V gene is TRBV29-1, the J gene TRBJ1-4; D is unresolved. V dropped 7 bases and J dropped 5 bases, with 8 bases sitting between them. This CDR3 has 11 amino acids. CDR1 is SQVTM and CDR2 is ANQGSEA in the germline V gene. The CDR3 protein is CSALENEKLFF. The CDR3 region has the DNA TGCAGCGCACTAGAGAATGAAAAACTGTTTTTT.